This entry features one TCR beta chain sequence. It lacks a known antigen. The input lacks base qualities; no much larger clone sits a single base away. This specimen's time point label, interpreted: week 35, safety follow-up. Each vaccine dose was 300 ug of a 20-mer mutant IDH1 peptide in Montanide, given subcutaneously with topical imiquimod. Patients were given eight vaccinations, in weeks 1, 3, 5, 7, 11, 15, 19 and 23, which matched visits V03 through V10. Donors had newly diagnosed WHO grade 3 or 4 IDH1-mutant astrocytomas with loss of nuclear ATRX. The samples were drawn from NOA16, a multicentre, single-arm, open-label phase I trial in Germany that tested a mutant IDH1 peptide vaccine in humans for the first time. The DNeasy Blood and Tissue Kit was used to extract genomic DNA from EDTA blood for TCRB sequencing. The record originates from a study of a mutant IDH1 vaccine in newly diagnosed glioma (dated by TCRdb to about 2021). Some background on the complete study: In the chemotherapy-containing groups, vaccination started alongside temozolomide cycles, whereas in patients who had radiotherapy alone it started 4-6 weeks after radiotherapy. Of the 25 to 35 patients who were treated, about 62% were male and around 38% were female, and the mean age was roughly 40 years. Before enrollment, patients had received standard therapy of radiotherapy alone, temozolomide alone, or radiochemotherapy with temozolomide; most received the combination. The week-35 safety follow-up was designated visit V12, and the week-47 end of study was designated visit V13. Peripheral blood was collected at six visits: V03 (baseline), V05, V07, V10, V12 and V13. For exploratory analyses, longitudinal TCRB deep sequencing was carried out in about 25 treated patients wherever samples were available.

V is cut by 0 bases and J by 7 bases, and the space between the germline ends is 20 bases. There are 17 amino acids in the CDR3, from cysteine to phenylalanine inclusive. Just the 51-base CDR3 DNA is kept, in frame starting at base 1. Via the germline V gene (reference sequence), CDR1 is SGHNT and CDR2 YYREEE. The method behind the library was the immunoSEQ multiplex PCR assay. The hsTCRB Kit was used according to the manufacturer's protocol to amplify rearranged TCR beta chain sequences. An Illumina MiSeq was used to sequence the TCRB libraries. The paper's data handling went like this. The proprietary platform of the kit vendor was used for demultiplexing, trimming and gene mapping. TCRdb's version of the immuneACCESS table is confined to in-frame rearrangements and falls short of the full clone set. An unresolved V gene accounts for under half of the shortfall where checked; the remainder is of unknown origin. The DNA was the basis for D and trimming; V, J and clone size are from that table. This sample comprises tens of thousands of clones, around 80% of them detected only once. Jointly, the top ten make up around 3.9% of the sample.

On the study overall, not on this receptor specifically: Immune responses induced by the vaccine were seen in more than 85% of patients across multiple MHC alleles. Selection of PBMC samples for TCRB deep sequencing was based on availability. The authors noted that analyses of patient blood samples could not be reproduced because of sample limitations. Pseudoprogression appeared unrelated to alterations in the top peripheral T cell clonotypes detected by TCRB sequencing.

This receptor chain uses TRBV5-4 and TRBJ2-1; possibly the D gene is TRBD2, per 6 matching bases. This TCR was sampled from a woman under 30 with glioma. The specimen comprised PBMCs, sampled from a glioma patient whose treatment included an IDH1 peptide vaccine. In nucleotides, the sequence is TGTGCCAGCAGCTTGGGCCCCGGCGGGATAGGGATGAATGAGCAGTTCTTC. Its protein product is CASSLGPGGIGMNEQFF.